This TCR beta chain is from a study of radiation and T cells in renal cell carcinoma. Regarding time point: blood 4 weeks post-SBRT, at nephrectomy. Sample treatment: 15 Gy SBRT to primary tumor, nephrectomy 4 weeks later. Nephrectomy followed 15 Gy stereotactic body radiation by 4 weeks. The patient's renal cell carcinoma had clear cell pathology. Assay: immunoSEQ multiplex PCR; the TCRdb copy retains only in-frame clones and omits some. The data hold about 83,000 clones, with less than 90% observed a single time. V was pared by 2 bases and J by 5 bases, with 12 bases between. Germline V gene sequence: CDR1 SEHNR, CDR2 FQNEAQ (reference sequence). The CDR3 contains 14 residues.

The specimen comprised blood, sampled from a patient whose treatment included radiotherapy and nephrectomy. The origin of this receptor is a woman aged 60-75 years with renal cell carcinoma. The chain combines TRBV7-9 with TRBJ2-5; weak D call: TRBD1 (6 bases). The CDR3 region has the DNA TGTGCCAGCAGCTTACACAGGGACCTGGAGACCCAGTACTTC. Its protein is CASSLHRDLETQYF.